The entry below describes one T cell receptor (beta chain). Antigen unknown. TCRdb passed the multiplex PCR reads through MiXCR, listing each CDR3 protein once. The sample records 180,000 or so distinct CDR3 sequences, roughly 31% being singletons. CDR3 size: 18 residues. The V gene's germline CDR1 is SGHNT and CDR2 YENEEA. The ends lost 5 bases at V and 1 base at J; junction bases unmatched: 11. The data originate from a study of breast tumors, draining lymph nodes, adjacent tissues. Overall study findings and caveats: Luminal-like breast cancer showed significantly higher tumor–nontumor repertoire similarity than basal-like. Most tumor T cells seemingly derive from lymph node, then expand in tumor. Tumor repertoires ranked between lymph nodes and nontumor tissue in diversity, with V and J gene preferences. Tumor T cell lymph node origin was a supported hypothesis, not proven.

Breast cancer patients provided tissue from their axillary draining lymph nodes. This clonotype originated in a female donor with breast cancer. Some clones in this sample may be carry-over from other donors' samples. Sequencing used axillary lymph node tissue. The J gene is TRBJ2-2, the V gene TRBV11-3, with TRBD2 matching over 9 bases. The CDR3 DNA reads TGTGCCAGCAGCCCCCCCCCCCTAGCGGGGCTGAACACCGGGGAGCTGTTTTTT. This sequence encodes CASSPPPLAGLNTGELFF.